This is a list of T cell receptor beta chains from one sample in a study of T cells in Graves' hyperthyroidism and ophthalmopathy. TCRdb itself ran the multiplex PCR reads through MiXCR, one entry per CDR3 protein. The sample lists 410,000 or so distinct CDR3 sequences, roughly 15% occurring once. The sample comprised blood. These receptors were taken from a man aged 18-30 years with Graves' ophthalmopathy. Each CDR3 is given with its conserved first and last residue. D genes are given only for firm matches. Rows may omit the clone size; those that give it use once, few, many or a size class.

j_gene | v_gene | abundance | d_gene | CDR3aa | CDR3nt
TRBJ2-6 | TRBV24-1 | many | - | CATQHHRAGANVLTF | TGTGCCACCCAACACCACAGGGCTGGGGCCAACGTCCTGACTTTC
TRBJ1-2 | TRBV10-3 | many | TRBD1 | CAISEQGAMGYTF | TGTGCCATCAGTGAGCAGGGGGCGATGGGCTACACCTTC
TRBJ1-5 | TRBV18 | many | TRBD1 | CASSPGTGWSAQHF | TGTGCCAGCTCACCGGGGACAGGATGGAGCGCCCAGCATTTT
TRBJ2-5 | TRBV20-1 | many | - | CSSPDSSSQETQYF | TGCAGTAGTCCCGACAGCTCCTCCCAAGAGACCCAGTACTTC
TRBJ1-5 | TRBV7-8 | many | - | CASSLEVGPSVAQHF | TGTGCCAGCAGCTTAGAAGTGGGTCCCTCGGTGGCCCAGCATTTT
TRBJ2-7 | TRBV7-9 | many | - | CASSWLGRTYEQYF | TGTGCCAGCAGCTGGTTGGGACGGACCTACGAGCAGTACTTC
TRBJ2-1 | TRBV5-5 | many | - | CASSLEAGLSYNEQFF | TGTGCCAGCAGCTTAGAGGCAGGGCTCTCCTACAATGAGCAGTTCTTC
TRBJ1-5 | TRBV19 | many | - | CATHRDAWGNQPQHF | TGTGCCACCCACCGGGACGCATGGGGCAATCAGCCCCAGCATTTT
TRBJ2-1 | TRBV5-1 | - | - | CPSFWVPEDEQFF | TGCCCCAGCTTTTGGGTTCCTGAGGATGAGCAGTTCTTC
TRBJ1-5 | TRBV12-3/TRBV12-4 | once | TRBD1 | CASRFTGGGNQPQHF | TGTGCCAGCAGGTTCACAGGGGGAGGCAATCAGCCCCAGCATTTT
TRBJ2-7 | TRBV30 | - | - | CAWSGLAVEQYF | TGTGCCTGGAGTGGGTTGGCCGTCGAGCAGTACTTC
TRBJ2-7 | TRBV5-4 | - | TRBD1 | CASSSGDRGVSYEQYF | TGTGCCAGCAGCTCAGGAGACAGGGGAGTATCCTACGAGCAGTACTTC
TRBJ1-1 | TRBV11-1 | - | - | CAPQDTLNTEAFF | TGTGCCCCGCAAGACACCTTGAACACTGAAGCTTTCTTT
TRBJ2-1 | TRBV12-3/TRBV12-4 | few | TRBD2 | CASSPSGGDYNEQFF | TGTGCCAGCAGCCCCAGCGGGGGGGATTACAATGAGCAGTTCTTC
TRBJ2-7 | TRBV7-8 | many | TRBD2 | CASSSERGPTLEQYF | TGTGCCAGCAGCTCCGAGCGGGGGCCAACTTTGGAGCAGTACTTC
TRBJ2-3 | TRBV20-1 | many | TRBD2 | CSATLAGGYTQYF | TGCAGTGCTACACTAGCGGGAGGTTATACGCAGTATTTT
TRBJ2-1 | TRBV3-1 | many | TRBD1 | CASSQWDRGPNEQFF | TGTGCCAGCAGCCAGTGGGACAGGGGCCCCAATGAGCAGTTCTTC
TRBJ2-7 | TRBV6-1 | - | - | CASSLPGGREQYF | TGTGCCAGCAGTCTACCCGGAGGTCGCGAGCAGTACTTC
TRBJ2-1 | TRBV9 | - | - | CASSVERTYNEQFF | TGTGCCAGCAGCGTAGAAAGGACCTACAATGAGCAGTTCTTC
TRBJ2-3 | TRBV7-3 | many | TRBD2 | CASSLWTSGATDTQYF | TGTGCCAGCAGCCTCTGGACTAGCGGGGCCACAGATACGCAGTATTTT